Below are 10 T cell receptor beta chains sequenced from a single sample in a study of T cell changes during pregnancy in multiple sclerosis. This table comes from immunoSEQ multiplex PCR, and its TCRdb copy is limited to in-frame clones, with some not included. Of 20,000 to 30,000 clones listed, roughly 86% are singletons. The material was CD4+ T cells from peripheral blood mononuclear cells, obtained in the second trimester of pregnancy. The receptor set was obtained from a female donor in good health, enrolled as a control in a pregnancy study.

The rearrangement joins TRBV19 to TRBJ2-2, with TRBD1 as a possible D gene (5 bases). Germline CDR1 LNHDA, CDR2 SQIVND (reference sequence). Trimming stripped 6 bases from V and 4 bases from J, with 9 bases between. This CDR3 has 13 amino acids. The CDR3 nucleotides are TGTGCCAGTAGCAATACAGGCACCGGGGAGCTGTTTTTT. Protein product: CASSNTGTGELFF. Based on the CDR3 plus reference TRBV19 and TRBJ2-2, the full variable domain is DGGITQSPKYLFRKEGQNVTLSCEQNLNHDAMYWYRQDPGQGLRLIYYSQIVNDFQKGDIAEGYSVSREKKESFPLTVTSAQKNPTAFYLCASSNTGTGELFFGEGSRLTVL.

V and J are TRBV6-6 and TRBJ1-3; TRBD1 might be the D (6 bases). CDR3 length: 14 residues. Germline V gene data show CDR1 as MNHNY and CDR2 as SVGAGI (reference sequence). Trimming left V 6 bases short and J 3 bases short, with 12 bases between. CDR3 sequence (DNA): TGTGCCAGCAGCCAAGGGGGGGGTGGAAACACCATATATTTT. This encodes CASSQGGGGNTIYF.

The chain is built from TRBV29-1 and TRBJ2-7; D may be TRBD1 (6 bases). The CDR3 has 13 amino acids. Germline CDR1 and CDR2: SQVTM and ANQGSEA. Trimming pared 6 bases from V and 7 bases from J, leaving 19 bases between. The CDR3 loop reads CSVLRGGTGEQYF. The CDR3 coding sequence is TGCAGCGTACTCAGGGGTGGGACGGGGGAGCAGTACTTC.

V and J are TRBV5-6 and TRBJ2-1, with TRBD1 identical over 9 bases. The CDR3 contains 16 residues. CDR1 and CDR2 (germline): SGHDT, YYEEEE. Unmatched junction bases numbered 11, after V lost 3 bases and J lost 7 bases. CDR3 region: CASSSIRQGGLNEQFF. The DNA for the CDR3 is TGTGCCAGCAGCTCAATACGACAGGGGGGGTTGAATGAGCAGTTCTTC. Combining the CDR3 with reference TRBV5-6 and TRBJ2-1 gives the whole variable domain DAGVTQSPTHLIKTRGQQVTLRCSPKSGHDTVSWYQQALGQGPQFIFQYYEEEERQRGNFPDRFSGHQFPNYSSELNVNALLLGDSALYLCASSSIRQGGLNEQFFGPGTRLTVL.

J is TRBJ2-2 and V is TRBV10-2, with 14 bases identical to TRBD2. Germline V gives CDR1 WSHSY, CDR2 SAAADI. V lost 0 bases, J lost 2 bases, and 8 bases stayed unmatched. The CDR3 extends over 20 amino acids. The CDR3: CASSESRLTSGRANTGELFF. The DNA of the CDR3 is TGCGCCAGCAGTGAGTCTCGACTGACTAGCGGGAGGGCCAACACCGGGGAGCTGTTTTTT.

DNA for the CDR3: TGTGCCAGCAGTGAATCAAGGCAGGGTAAAGGCTACGAGCAGTACTTC. It yields the protein CASSESRQGKGYEQYF. The chain links TRBV25-1 to TRBJ2-7; maybe TRBD1 (5 bases). This CDR3 has 16 residues. In germline, CDR1 is MGHDK, CDR2 SYGVNS. Trimming removed 1 base from V and 3 bases from J, with 16 bases in between.

The chain has TRBV2 and TRBJ2-7; weak D call: TRBD2 (5 bases). V lost 8 bases and J lost 11, with 13 bases in between. From germline, CDR1 is SNHLY and CDR2 FYNNEI. The CDR3 is made up of 10 amino acids. The CDR3 DNA is TGTGCCAGCTCCGGGAAGTTTGAGTACTTC. Amino acids: CASSGKFEYF.

V is TRBV2 and J is TRBJ2-7, with 9 bases lining up with TRBD1. The V gene's germline CDR1 is SNHLY and CDR2 FYNNEI. The CDR3 extends over 14 amino acids. The V gene end was trimmed by 7 bases and the J gene end by 6 bases; junction bases not matched to a gene: 10. This CDR3 is CASTHGTGKGEQYF. The CDR3 coding sequence is TGTGCCAGCACCCACGGGACAGGGAAAGGCGAGCAGTACTTC.

This clone was counted only a few times. V and J are TRBV4-2 and TRBJ2-2, with TRBD1 as a possible D gene (5 bases). CDR3 length equals 13 residues. CDR1 LGHNA and CDR2 YNFKEQ come from the germline V gene. Trimming removed 1 base at V and 7 bases at J, with 7 bases between. CDR3 region: CASSQVRDGELFF. CDR3 nucleotides: TGTGCCAGCAGCCAAGTCAGGGACGGGGAGCTGTTTTTT.

V usage is TRBV19 and J usage is TRBJ1-1; D may be TRBD1 (5 bases). The CDR3 extends over 12 amino acids. The germline V and J ends were trimmed by 4 bases and 5 bases, with 8 bases remaining between them. Germline loops: CDR1 LNHDA, CDR2 SQIVND (reference sequence). In DNA, the CDR3 is TGTGCCAGTAGTACAGGGATGACTGAAGCTTTCTTT. Amino acids: CASSTGMTEAFF.